This entry lists 25 T cell receptor beta chains sequenced from one sample in a study of shared clonotypes between healthy human individuals. Only in-frame clones appear in the TCRdb table, and some are missing; sequencing was by immunoSEQ multiplex PCR. The sample consists of approximately 980,000 clones, roughly 72% of them appearing once. Specimen: memory CD4+ T cells sorted from blood. Subset here: CD45RA-negative fraction. Every receptor here comes from a man aged 18 to 30 in good health.

The rearrangement links TRBV6-5 to TRBJ1-1, with D tentatively TRBD1 (6 bases). The CDR3 spans 15 residues. V lost 0 bases and J lost 3, with 11 bases in between. The germline V gene encodes CDR1 MNHEY and CDR2 SVGAGI. This chain's CDR3 is CASSYSKDRYTEAFF. CDR3 coding DNA: TGTGCCAGCAGTTACTCGAAAGACAGGTACACTGAAGCTTTCTTT.

The chain employs TRBV6-6 and TRBJ2-4; D ambiguous. The CDR3 contains 15 residues. The ends were cut back, 7 bases at V and 0 bases at J, with 13 bases in the middle. CDR1 and CDR2 from the germline V gene are MNHNY and SVGAGI (reference sequence). CDR3 nucleotide sequence: TGTGCCAGCACCCCCCTCCCCGGAGCCAAAAACATTCAGTACTTC. The encoded protein is CASTPLPGAKNIQYF.

The V call is TRBV30, the J call TRBJ1-5; no firm D call. Germline CDR1 and CDR2: GTSNPN and SVGIG (reference sequence). The CDR3 is made up of 15 amino acids. V was cut by 1 base and J by 5 bases, with 15 bases left in between. The CDR3 loop reads CAWSAAGTTDQPQHF. For the CDR3, the DNA is TGTGCCTGGAGTGCGGCGGGTACAACGGATCAGCCCCAGCATTTT.

With regard to this clone: Germline is not matched at one junction end, which may reflect a read error. The chain employs TRBV7-7 and TRBJ2-7, with 9 bases matching TRBD1. Germline values: CDR1 SSHAT, CDR2 FNYEAQ (reference sequence). This CDR3 is built from 15 residues. CDR3 DNA sequence: TGTGCTAGCAGCTTAGGGGGACAGGGTAACTACGAGCAGTACTTC. Translated: CASSLGGQGNYEQYF.

The chain employs TRBV11-2 and TRBJ2-7; weak D call: TRBD1 (6 bases). Germline lookup yields CDR1 SGHAT and CDR2 FQNNGV. The V end was cut by 2 bases, the J end by 4 bases, with 12 bases between. There are 14 residues in the CDR3. CDR3 sequence (DNA): TGTGCCAGCAGCTTAAAACAGGGAATGTACGAGCAGTACTTC. It encodes CASSLKQGMYEQYF.

V and J are TRBV11-2 and TRBJ1-5; 8 positions match TRBD1. The CDR3 is 15 residues long. Germline trimming cut 0 bases from V and 6 bases from J; bases unmatched to any gene: 4. The germline V gene encodes CDR1 SGHAT and CDR2 FQNNGV. The CDR3 here is CASSLDDRGGQPQHF. The CDR3 DNA is TGTGCCAGCAGCTTAGATGACAGGGGAGGTCAGCCCCAGCATTTT.

V is TRBV30 and J is TRBJ2-7, with D unresolved. CDR1 and CDR2 from the germline V gene are GTSNPN and SVGIG (reference sequence). V was cut by 3 bases and J by 2 bases, with 14 bases left in between. This CDR3 region has 14 residues. The CDR3 reads CAWRYSGRTYEQYF. The DNA of the CDR3 is TGTGCCTGGAGATACTCTGGACGAACCTACGAGCAGTACTTC.

The rearrangement joins TRBV5-4 to TRBJ1-4; D ambiguous. The CDR3 consists of 15 residues. Trimming removed 4 bases from V and 0 bases from J, with 10 bases in between. Per the germline V gene, CDR1 is SGHNT and CDR2 is YYREEE (reference sequence). The chain's CDR3 is CASSLGYSTNEKLFF. The CDR3 bases are TGTGCCAGCAGCCTTGGCTATTCAACTAATGAAAAACTGTTTTTT.

V gene TRBV6-5 combines with J gene TRBJ2-7, with 7 bases aligning to TRBD1. V dropped 6 bases and J dropped 6; count of bases not matched to a gene: 8. Germline loops: CDR1 MNHEY, CDR2 SVGAGI. This CDR3 spans 13 amino acids. CDR3 loop: CASRLKQGSEQYF. The CDR3 bases are TGTGCCAGCAGGCTGAAACAGGGGAGCGAGCAGTACTTC.

The V call is TRBV5-4, the J call TRBJ2-7, with TRBD2 identical over 7 bases. The junction had 10 bases not matched to a gene; V was cut back by 4 bases and J by 0 bases. CDR1 and CDR2 from the germline V gene are SGHNT and YYREEE (reference sequence). The CDR3 runs to 16 residues. This chain's CDR3 is CASSPPPGGSSYEQYF. In DNA, the CDR3 is TGTGCCAGCAGCCCCCCCCCAGGCGGGAGCTCCTACGAGCAGTACTTC. Together with reference TRBV5-4 and TRBJ2-7, the CDR3 gives the full variable domain: ETGVTQSPTHLIKTRGQQVTLRCSSQSGHNTVSWYQQALGQGPQFIFQYYREEENGRGNFPPRFSGLQFPNYSSELNVNALELDDSALYLCASSPPPGGSSYEQYFGPGTRLTVT.

The chain has TRBV7-6 and TRBJ2-1; TRBD2 matches 8 bases. The length of the CDR3 is 16 residues. From germline, CDR1 is SGHVS and CDR2 FNYEAQ. J gave up 7 bases and V 1 base, and 9 bases lay outside the gene matches. CDR3 bases: TGTGCCAGCAGCTTAGGGTCCGGGGGGGCCGGGAATGAGCAGTTCTTC. Residues: CASSLGSGGAGNEQFF. The entire variable domain, with the rest obtained from reference TRBV7-6 and TRBJ2-1, is as follows: GAGVSQSPRYKVTKRGQDVALRCDPISGHVSLYWYRQALGQGPEFLTYFNYEAQQDKSGLPNDRFSAERPEGSISTLTIQRTEQRDSAMYRCASSLGSGGAGNEQFFGPGTRLTVL.

This clone was found a few times. This rearrangement joins TRBV2 to TRBJ2-2; TRBD2 aligns across 7 bases. The V segment lost 8 bases and the J segment 1 base; nucleotides outside the gene matches: 7. CDR3 length: 15 amino acids. Germline loops: CDR1 SNHLY, CDR2 FYNNEI. The DNA for the CDR3 is TGTGCCAGCCGTCCGGGGAGGGAGAACACCGGGGAGCTGTTTTTT. This sequence encodes CASRPGRENTGELFF.

Here the CDR3 DNA reads TGTGCCAGCAGCGTACTAGCAGCCCCAGATACGCAGTATTTT. Its translation: CASSVLAAPDTQYF. The chain combines TRBV5-6 with TRBJ2-3, with D perhaps TRBD2 (6 bases). Trimming took off 4 bases at V and 4 bases at J, with 13 bases between the two ends. The CDR3 is 14 residues long. Germline V gene sequence: CDR1 SGHDT, CDR2 YYEEEE.

About this clone: This specimen includes other DNA sequences encoding the same CDR3. The chain recombines TRBV18 with TRBJ2-5, with 7 bases matching TRBD1. Per the germline V gene, CDR1 is KGHSH and CDR2 is LQKENI. J lost 1 base, V lost 0 bases, and 2 bases had no gene match. The CDR3 loop spans 15 amino acids. The CDR3 nucleotides read TGTGCCAGCTCACCACCGGCAGGGGGCCAAGAGACCCAGTACTTC. Translation: CASSPPAGGQETQYF. Full variable domain (remainder filled in from reference TRBV18 and TRBJ2-5): NAGVMQNPRHLVRRRGQEARLRCSPMKGHSHVYWYRQLPEEGLKFMVYLQKENIIDESGMPKERFSAEFPKEGPSILRIQQVVRGDSAAYFCASSPPAGGQETQYFGPGTRLLVL.

The chain is built from TRBV30 and TRBJ1-6, with D uncertain. Germline CDR1 and CDR2: GTSNPN and SVGIG (reference sequence). Trimming removed 3 bases at V and 10 bases at J, with 16 bases between. CDR3 length equals 14 residues. CDR3 in DNA: TGTGCCTGGAGCGCAGACAAGGGAAACTCACCCCTCCACTTT. It specifies CAWSADKGNSPLHF.

This clone showed up just a few times. The CDR3: CASSGGSRKPLHF. DNA of the CDR3: TGTGCCAGTTCGGGGGGTAGTCGGAAACCCCTCCACTTT. The V and J genes are TRBV6-1 and TRBJ1-6; tentative D call: TRBD1 (5 bases). The ends were cut back, 9 bases at V and 12 bases at J, with 18 bases in the middle. Germline loops: CDR1 MNHNS, CDR2 SASEGT. This CDR3 is built from 13 residues.

This clone was picked up a small number of times. The J gene is TRBJ2-5, the V gene TRBV20-1, with D uncertain. The V end lost 2 bases, the J end lost 4 bases, and 5 bases lay between the germline ends. Germline lookup yields CDR1 DFQATT and CDR2 SNEGSKA (reference sequence). This CDR3 is 11 amino acids long. CDR3 in amino acids: CSARLRETQYF. The CDR3 region has the DNA TGCAGTGCTAGACTAAGAGAGACCCAGTACTTC.

This clone was counted once. This rearrangement joins TRBV5-1 to TRBJ2-3, with D maybe TRBD1 (6 bases). The germline V and J ends were trimmed by 4 bases and 4 bases, with 10 bases remaining between them. The CDR3 contains 13 residues. Looked up from germline, CDR1 is SGHRS and CDR2 is YFSETQ. CDR3 in amino acids: CASSTKGADTQYF. CDR3 DNA sequence: TGCGCCAGCAGCACCAAGGGGGCAGATACGCAGTATTTT.

This clone showed up just a few times. The CDR3 nucleotides are TGCGCCAGCAGCTCGAAGGACCCGGGACAGTCAAAGGCAGATACGCAGTATTTT. It translates to CASSSKDPGQSKADTQYF. The chain couples TRBV5-1 to TRBJ2-3, with 7 bases identical to TRBD1. With 3 bases clipped from V and 4 bases from J, the junction kept 17 bases outside the gene matches. Germline-derived CDR1 and CDR2 are SGHRS and YFSETQ. This CDR3 contains 18 residues. Complete variable domain (other parts from reference TRBV5-1 and TRBJ2-3): KAGVTQTPRYLIKTRGQQVTLSCSPISGHRSVSWYQQTPGQGLQFLFEYFSETQRNKGNFPGRFSGRQFSNSRSEMNVSTLELGDSALYLCASSSKDPGQSKADTQYFGPGTRLTVL.

The chain employs TRBV19 and TRBJ2-5; D is possibly TRBD2 (6 bases). V dropped 5 bases and J dropped 5 bases, with 12 bases sitting between them. The germline V gene has CDR1 LNHDA and CDR2 SQIVND (reference sequence). The CDR3 contains 13 residues. CDR3 residues: CASSLPGGETQYF. In DNA form, the CDR3 reads TGTGCCAGTAGTCTCCCAGGAGGGGAGACCCAGTACTTC.

Comments on this clone: The same CDR3 is also encoded by other DNA sequences in this sample. This chain joins TRBV7-2 and TRBJ1-2; 8 bases match TRBD1. Germline V gene sequence: CDR1 SGHTA, CDR2 FQGNSA. This CDR3 contains 14 residues. V shed 1 base, J shed 4 bases, and the junction held 2 bases outside the gene matches. The CDR3 DNA reads as TGTGCCAGCAGCTTAGGACAGGGGAGCTATGGCTACACCTTC. Protein product: CASSLGQGSYGYTF.

The gene calls are TRBV9 and TRBJ2-1; TRBD1 might be the D (6 bases). This CDR3 spans 15 amino acids. Germline CDR1 SGDLS, CDR2 YYNGEE. V lost 0 bases and J 4 bases, leaving 11 bases between the germline ends. The CDR3: CASSVGTAQYNEQFF. CDR3 sequence (DNA): TGTGCCAGCAGCGTAGGGACAGCGCAATACAATGAGCAGTTCTTC.

This chain uses TRBV7-9 with TRBJ2-1; 9 positions match TRBD2. The V gene end was trimmed by 1 base and the J gene end by 3 bases; junction bases not matched to a gene: 7. The CDR3 spans 17 residues. From germline, CDR1 is SEHNR and CDR2 FQNEAQ (reference sequence). The CDR3 nucleotides are TGTGCCAGCAGCTTAGGGGGTAGCGGGAGCCTCTACAATGAGCAGTTCTTC. Amino acids: CASSLGGSGSLYNEQFF.

The V and J genes are TRBV11-3 and TRBJ2-7; 10 nucleotides line up with TRBD2. The V segment lost 5 bases and the J segment 0 bases; nucleotides outside the gene matches: 10. Germline values: CDR1 SGHNT, CDR2 YENEEA. This CDR3 region has 17 residues. CDR3 coding DNA: TGTGCCAGCAGCGCTAGGGCTAGCGGGGGCCGCTCCTACGAGCAGTACTTC. Its translation is CASSARASGGRSYEQYF.

The chain joins TRBV6-1 to TRBJ1-3; no firm D call. Germline CDR1 MNHNS, CDR2 SASEGT. The CDR3 totals 15 residues. V lost 1 base and J 0 bases, leaving 7 bases between the germline ends. CDR3 DNA: TGTGCCAGCAGTGAAGGGGTTTACTCTGGAAACACCATATATTTT. Protein sequence: CASSEGVYSGNTIYF.